The clone carrying this T cell receptor (beta chain) has a handful of counts. Its antigen is not known. Libraries were prepared by immunoSEQ multiplex PCR; TCRdb keeps only in-frame clonotypes and omits some of them. The table lists 30,000 to 35,000 clones, about 80% of them singletons. This specimen comes from a study of vaccination effects on CD4 cells after COVID-19. The V segment lost 5 bases and the J segment 3 bases; nucleotides outside the gene matches: 6. Germline V gene lookup returns CDR1 SGHNT and CDR2 YENEEA. The CDR3 contains 14 residues. CD4+ T cells specific for antigen were expanded with viral peptide pools by the ViraFEST assay before sequencing. The culture ran for around 10 days before CD4+ T cells were isolated. Vaccinees lacked prior SARS-CoV-2 infection and tested negative for nucleocapsid antibodies.

The sequence was collected from a human donor who received a COVID-19 vaccine. Material: CD4+ T cells from PBMCs cultured with HCoV-OC43 spike peptides, obtained before COVID-19 vaccination. As to subset: HCoV-OC43 spike overlapping peptide pool stimulation. The chain employs TRBV11-3 and TRBJ1-1; 7 bases align to TRBD1. The CDR3 DNA sequence: TGTGCCAGCAGCAACAGGGGAGGGGACACTGAAGCTTTCTTT. Translation gives CASSNRGGDTEAFF.